Listed below are T cell receptor beta chains from one sample, sequenced in a study of cytomegalovirus exposure and HLA in healthy donors. The data were produced by immunoSEQ multiplex PCR, yet TCRdb's version contains in-frame clones alone and is incomplete. The sample comprises about 120,000 clones, about 76% of which are singletons, and about 3.9% rests with the top ten. Sequencing was carried out using PBMCs. The receptors stem from a woman between 25 and 40 years old in good health and CMV-seronegative. Both conserved end residues are part of each CDR3. Each record gives: clone size, CDR3 length, D gene, J gene, V gene, CDR3 DNA, CDR3 protein. A D gene is named only where the DNA matches it firmly. Not every row has a clone size; where given, it reads once, few, many or a size class.

clone size: .; CDR3 length: 12; D gene: .; J gene: TRBJ2-2; V gene: TRBV28; CDR3 DNA: TGTGCCAGCAGGGGGGGAACCGGGGAGCTGTTTTTT; CDR3 protein: CASRGGTGELFF
clone size: .; CDR3 length: 15; D gene: .; J gene: TRBJ1-1; V gene: TRBV19; CDR3 DNA: TGTGCCAGTAGTATCGACAGGACAATCGACACTGAAGCTTTCTTT; CDR3 protein: CASSIDRTIDTEAFF
clone size: .; CDR3 length: 13; D gene: .; J gene: TRBJ1-2; V gene: TRBV19; CDR3 DNA: TGTGCCAGTAGTCTGACAGCTCTAAGTGGCTACACCTTC; CDR3 protein: CASSLTALSGYTF
clone size: .; CDR3 length: 13; D gene: TRBD1; J gene: TRBJ1-4; V gene: TRBV5-1; CDR3 DNA: TGCGCCAGCAGCGGGACAGGGAATGAAAAACTGTTTTTT; CDR3 protein: CASSGTGNEKLFF
clone size: once; CDR3 length: 11; D gene: TRBD1; J gene: TRBJ1-2; V gene: TRBV28; CDR3 DNA: TGTGCCAGCACCCAGGGGGATGGCTACACCTTC; CDR3 protein: CASTQGDGYTF
clone size: .; CDR3 length: 15; D gene: TRBD1; J gene: TRBJ1-5; V gene: TRBV19; CDR3 DNA: TGTGCCAGTAGTAGTAGGCAGGGGGCAGTTCAGCCCCAGCATTTT; CDR3 protein: CASSSRQGAVQPQHF
clone size: .; CDR3 length: 17; D gene: TRBD1; J gene: TRBJ2-7; V gene: TRBV28; CDR3 DNA: TGTGCCAGCAGTCGACGACAGGGTATTACGGTTGGAGGCGAGCAGTACTTC; CDR3 protein: CASSRRQGITVGGEQYF
clone size: .; CDR3 length: 15; D gene: .; J gene: TRBJ2-7; V gene: TRBV10-3; CDR3 DNA: TGTGCCATCAGTGATAGGCGGACACCCATCTACGAGCAGTACTTC; CDR3 protein: CAISDRRTPIYEQYF
clone size: .; CDR3 length: 13; D gene: .; J gene: TRBJ1-2; V gene: TRBV6-5; CDR3 DNA: TGTGCCAGCCGGGACACAACTAACTATGGCTACACCTTC; CDR3 protein: CASRDTTNYGYTF
clone size: .; CDR3 length: 14; D gene: TRBD1; J gene: TRBJ1-1; V gene: TRBV10-1; CDR3 DNA: TGCGCCAGCAGTCCAGGGGGCGCGTACACTGAAGCTTTCTTT; CDR3 protein: CASSPGGAYTEAFF
clone size: few; CDR3 length: 15; D gene: .; J gene: TRBJ1-5; V gene: TRBV28; CDR3 DNA: TGTGCCAGCACCTCGGGGGGAAGGAGCAATCAGCCCCAGCATTTT; CDR3 protein: CASTSGGRSNQPQHF
clone size: .; CDR3 length: 17; D gene: .; J gene: TRBJ2-1; V gene: TRBV7-9; CDR3 DNA: TGTGCCAGCAGCTTAAGTTTCGGGACTGCCCCTTTCAATGAGCAGTTCTTC; CDR3 protein: CASSLSFGTAPFNEQFF
clone size: .; CDR3 length: 14; D gene: TRBD1; J gene: TRBJ1-6; V gene: TRBV9; CDR3 DNA: TGTGCCAGCAGCGGAGGGACAGGGAATTCACCCCTCCACTTT; CDR3 protein: CASSGGTGNSPLHF
clone size: .; CDR3 length: 16; D gene: TRBD2; J gene: TRBJ2-5; V gene: TRBV5-1; CDR3 DNA: TGCGCCAGCAGCTTGGTGGGCGGGAGGGCCCCAGAGACCCAGTACTTC; CDR3 protein: CASSLVGGRAPETQYF
clone size: .; CDR3 length: 16; D gene: TRBD1; J gene: TRBJ2-2; V gene: TRBV6-6; CDR3 DNA: TGTGCCAGCAGTTACTCGACAGGGGGGAACACCGGGGAGCTGTTTTTT; CDR3 protein: CASSYSTGGNTGELFF
clone size: .; CDR3 length: 13; D gene: .; J gene: TRBJ1-2; V gene: TRBV10-3; CDR3 DNA: TGTGCCATCAGTGAGTCTACAGTCTATGGCTACACCTTC; CDR3 protein: CAISESTVYGYTF
clone size: .; CDR3 length: 16; D gene: TRBD1; J gene: TRBJ2-5; V gene: TRBV7-9; CDR3 DNA: TGTGCCAGCAGCTTAAGGGGACAGGGCAGAGAAGAGACCCAGTACTTC; CDR3 protein: CASSLRGQGREETQYF
clone size: .; CDR3 length: 19; D gene: TRBD2; J gene: TRBJ2-1; V gene: TRBV6-4; CDR3 DNA: TGTGCCAGCAGTGATACTAGCGGGAGGCCGAGGACCTCCTACAATGAGCAGTTCTTC; CDR3 protein: CASSDTSGRPRTSYNEQFF
clone size: .; CDR3 length: 14; D gene: TRBD2; J gene: TRBJ2-7; V gene: TRBV11-2; CDR3 DNA: TGTGCCAGCAGCTTCACGACTAGCGGCTACGAGCAGTACTTC; CDR3 protein: CASSFTTSGYEQYF
clone size: .; CDR3 length: 15; D gene: TRBD1; J gene: TRBJ2-7; V gene: TRBV7-2; CDR3 DNA: TGTGCCAGCAGCGCATCGGGGGACAGGGTGTACGAGCAGTACTTC; CDR3 protein: CASSASGDRVYEQYF
clone size: .; CDR3 length: 15; D gene: .; J gene: TRBJ1-2; V gene: TRBV6-1; CDR3 DNA: TGTGCCAGCAGGCCCCTTGGTGGGGGGGGATATGGCTACACCTTC; CDR3 protein: CASRPLGGGGYGYTF
clone size: .; CDR3 length: 13; D gene: .; J gene: TRBJ2-3; V gene: TRBV10-1; CDR3 DNA: TGCGCCACCGGACGGGGAGCAAGGGATACGCAGTATTTT; CDR3 protein: CATGRGARDTQYF
clone size: .; CDR3 length: 14; D gene: TRBD1; J gene: TRBJ1-6; V gene: TRBV7-9; CDR3 DNA: TGTGCCAGCACCCCCGGGACAGGCCTTTCACCCCTCCACTTT; CDR3 protein: CASTPGTGLSPLHF
clone size: .; CDR3 length: 17; D gene: TRBD2; J gene: TRBJ2-7; V gene: TRBV4-2; CDR3 DNA: TGTGCCAGCAGCCAAGATTGGGCTAGCGGGGCCCCCTACGAGCAGTACTTC; CDR3 protein: CASSQDWASGAPYEQYF
clone size: .; CDR3 length: 14; D gene: .; J gene: TRBJ1-1; V gene: TRBV27; CDR3 DNA: TGTGCCAGCAGTCCATCCTTAGGGGGAACTGAAGCTTTCTTT; CDR3 protein: CASSPSLGGTEAFF
clone size: .; CDR3 length: 15; D gene: .; J gene: TRBJ2-4; V gene: TRBV28; CDR3 DNA: TGTGCCAGCAGCCGACGGGGGTTAGCCAAAAACATTCAGTACTTC; CDR3 protein: CASSRRGLAKNIQYF
clone size: .; CDR3 length: 16; D gene: .; J gene: TRBJ1-2; V gene: TRBV7-9; CDR3 DNA: TGTGCCAGCAGCTTAGGCCGAGACAGGACCCCTGAGGGCTACACCTTC; CDR3 protein: CASSLGRDRTPEGYTF
clone size: .; CDR3 length: 12; D gene: TRBD1; J gene: TRBJ1-2; V gene: TRBV7-2; CDR3 DNA: TGTGCCAGCAGCCAAGGACAGGGGAGACCCGCCTTC; CDR3 protein: CASSQGQGRPAF
clone size: .; CDR3 length: 19; D gene: TRBD2; J gene: TRBJ2-1; V gene: TRBV19; CDR3 DNA: TGTGCCAGTAGTACCCGGGACATCTTATTAGCGGGAGTGGTTAATGAGCAGTTCTTC; CDR3 protein: CASSTRDILLAGVVNEQFF
clone size: .; CDR3 length: 14; D gene: .; J gene: TRBJ2-7; V gene: TRBV6-5; CDR3 DNA: TGTGCCAGCAAATCCGGGACTTTAACCTACGAGCAGTACTTC; CDR3 protein: CASKSGTLTYEQYF
clone size: .; CDR3 length: 18; D gene: TRBD2; J gene: TRBJ2-5; V gene: TRBV7-7; CDR3 DNA: TGTGCCAGCAGCTTAGCTCTAGCGGGAGGGCCAGGGGAAGAGACCCAGTACTTC; CDR3 protein: CASSLALAGGPGEETQYF
clone size: .; CDR3 length: 12; D gene: .; J gene: TRBJ1-1; V gene: TRBV29-1; CDR3 DNA: TGCAGCGTTGCGACAAAGAACACTGAAGCTTTCTTT; CDR3 protein: CSVATKNTEAFF
clone size: .; CDR3 length: 15; D gene: .; J gene: TRBJ2-1; V gene: TRBV14; CDR3 DNA: TGTGCCAGCAGCCAAGAAGGGGCAGGCCACAATGAGCAGTTCTTC; CDR3 protein: CASSQEGAGHNEQFF
clone size: .; CDR3 length: 15; D gene: TRBD1; J gene: TRBJ2-1; V gene: TRBV5-1; CDR3 DNA: TGCGCCAGCAGCTTAGCAGGGGGTAAAAACAATGAGCAGTTCTTC; CDR3 protein: CASSLAGGKNNEQFF
clone size: once; CDR3 length: 13; D gene: .; J gene: TRBJ1-2; V gene: TRBV28; CDR3 DNA: TGTGCCAGCAATTTGGGGCAGGGGAAGGGCTACACCTTC; CDR3 protein: CASNLGQGKGYTF
clone size: .; CDR3 length: 14; D gene: .; J gene: TRBJ1-1; V gene: TRBV6-5; CDR3 DNA: TGTGCCAGCAGTTCCCGAACAGGGAACACTGAAGCTTTCTTT; CDR3 protein: CASSSRTGNTEAFF
clone size: .; CDR3 length: 15; D gene: .; J gene: TRBJ1-5; V gene: TRBV6-1; CDR3 DNA: TGTGCCAGCAGTCCCAAACCCTCGGGAAATCAGCCCCAGCATTTT; CDR3 protein: CASSPKPSGNQPQHF
clone size: .; CDR3 length: 11; D gene: .; J gene: TRBJ2-1; V gene: TRBV29-1; CDR3 DNA: TGCAGCGTTGGGGGGGGCCTTGAGCAGTTCTTC; CDR3 protein: CSVGGGLEQFF
clone size: .; CDR3 length: 12; D gene: .; J gene: TRBJ1-2; V gene: TRBV19; CDR3 DNA: TGTGCCAGTAGTACATCCAACTATGGCTACACCTTC; CDR3 protein: CASSTSNYGYTF
clone size: .; CDR3 length: 16; D gene: TRBD2; J gene: TRBJ2-1; V gene: TRBV5-4; CDR3 DNA: TGTGCCAGCAGCCGACCAGGAACTAGCGGCAACAATGAGCAGTTCTTC; CDR3 protein: CASSRPGTSGNNEQFF
clone size: .; CDR3 length: 15; D gene: TRBD2; J gene: TRBJ2-3; V gene: TRBV10-3; CDR3 DNA: TGTGCCATCAGTGAGAATAGCGGGACCACAGATACGCAGTATTTT; CDR3 protein: CAISENSGTTDTQYF
clone size: .; CDR3 length: 13; D gene: .; J gene: TRBJ2-3; V gene: TRBV29-1; CDR3 DNA: TGCAGCGTAGACAGACCTAGCACAGATACGCAGTATTTT; CDR3 protein: CSVDRPSTDTQYF
clone size: .; CDR3 length: 16; D gene: TRBD2; J gene: TRBJ2-1; V gene: TRBV10-3; CDR3 DNA: TGTGCCATCAGTGAGAATATAGCGGGTGGTAGGAATGAGCAGTTCTTC; CDR3 protein: CAISENIAGGRNEQFF
clone size: once; CDR3 length: 16; D gene: .; J gene: TRBJ1-5; V gene: TRBV5-5; CDR3 DNA: TGTGCCAGCAGCTTGACAGCAGGATATAGCAATCAGCCCCAGCATTTT; CDR3 protein: CASSLTAGYSNQPQHF
clone size: .; CDR3 length: 15; D gene: TRBD2; J gene: TRBJ2-2; V gene: TRBV5-4; CDR3 DNA: TGTGCCAGCAGCTTGTCGGGACTAGGGACCGGGGAGCTGTTTTTT; CDR3 protein: CASSLSGLGTGELFF
clone size: .; CDR3 length: 14; D gene: .; J gene: TRBJ2-3; V gene: TRBV5-1; CDR3 DNA: TGCGCCAGCAGCCGGAGCGGGAGCACAGATACGCAGTATTTT; CDR3 protein: CASSRSGSTDTQYF
clone size: .; CDR3 length: 11; D gene: .; J gene: TRBJ2-5; V gene: TRBV28; CDR3 DNA: TGTGCCAGCAGTTTACAGAAGACCCAGTACTTC; CDR3 protein: CASSLQKTQYF
clone size: .; CDR3 length: 11; D gene: .; J gene: TRBJ2-7; V gene: TRBV7-9; CDR3 DNA: TGTTCCAGCAGCCAACAATACGAGCAGTACTTC; CDR3 protein: CSSSQQYEQYF
clone size: .; CDR3 length: 15; D gene: .; J gene: TRBJ1-1; V gene: TRBV2; CDR3 DNA: TGTGCCAGCAGTGTAACCCCAGTTATGAACACTGAAGCTTTCTTT; CDR3 protein: CASSVTPVMNTEAFF
clone size: .; CDR3 length: 18; D gene: .; J gene: TRBJ2-3; V gene: TRBV6-4; CDR3 DNA: TGTGCCAGCAGTGAAGCTAGCTCAAGCACGGGGTTCACAGATACGCAGTATTTT; CDR3 protein: CASSEASSSTGFTDTQYF